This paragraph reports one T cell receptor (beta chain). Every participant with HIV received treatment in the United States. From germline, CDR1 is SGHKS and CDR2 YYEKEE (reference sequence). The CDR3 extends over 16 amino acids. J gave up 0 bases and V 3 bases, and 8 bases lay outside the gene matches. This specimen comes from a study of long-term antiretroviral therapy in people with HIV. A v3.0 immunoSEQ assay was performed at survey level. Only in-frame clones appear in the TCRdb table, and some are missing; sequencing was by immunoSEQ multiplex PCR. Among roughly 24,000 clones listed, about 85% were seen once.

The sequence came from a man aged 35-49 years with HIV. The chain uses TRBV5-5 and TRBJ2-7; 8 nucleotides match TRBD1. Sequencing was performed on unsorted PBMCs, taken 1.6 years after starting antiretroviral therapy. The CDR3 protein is CASSWHGTGSSYEQYF. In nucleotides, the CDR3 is TGTGCCAGCAGCTGGCACGGGACAGGAAGCTCCTACGAGCAGTACTTC.